Detailed here is one T cell receptor beta chain. This record comes from a study of early stage breast cancer tumors. V was trimmed by 4 bases and J by 7 bases, leaving 14 bases between them. Germline CDR1 reads SGHTA; CDR2 reads FQGTGA. The CDR3 loop spans 13 amino acids. Produced via immunoSEQ multiplex PCR; TCRdb's table is partial and in-frame only. The table has just over 70,000 clones, around 80% seen once. V is TRBV7-3 and J is TRBJ2-7; D tentatively fits TRBD1 or TRBD2 (5 bases each). The source is a person between 60 and 70 years old with breast cancer. The sequencing sample was made of blood. CDR3 in amino acids: CASSYSRGGEQYF. The CDR3 DNA follows: TGTGCCAGCAGCTATTCGAGGGGTGGGGAGCAGTACTTC.